This entry concerns a single TCR beta chain. The target antigen is unknown. The data derive from a study of identical twins. Broader study findings: Models underestimated out-of-frame TCR alpha sharing in monozygotic twins. Possibly, invariant MAIT and iNKT cells partly confounded zero-insertion analyses. Twins' excess sharing was less marked for out-of-frame beta sequences.

With no exceptions, donors were healthy Caucasians. Germline V lookup: CDR1 LNHNV, CDR2 YYDKDF (reference sequence). CDR3 length equals 14 residues. V was pared by 5 bases and J by 0 bases, with 11 bases between. Each CDR3 protein gets one entry after TCRdb re-called the 5' RACE reads with MiXCR. Of approximately 300,000 distinct CDR3 sequences in the sample, more than 8% are singletons; the top ten hold approximately 6.6%. The same sample was also studied in work on yellow fever vaccine responses in identical twins.

The origin of this receptor is a woman aged 18-30 years in good health. The V and J genes are TRBV15 and TRBJ2-7; D uncertain. The sequenced material came from CD8+ T cells sorted from blood. CDR3 sequence (DNA): TGTGCCACCAGCGAATACGTGGCCTCCTACGAGCAGTACTTC. It is translated as CATSEYVASYEQYF.